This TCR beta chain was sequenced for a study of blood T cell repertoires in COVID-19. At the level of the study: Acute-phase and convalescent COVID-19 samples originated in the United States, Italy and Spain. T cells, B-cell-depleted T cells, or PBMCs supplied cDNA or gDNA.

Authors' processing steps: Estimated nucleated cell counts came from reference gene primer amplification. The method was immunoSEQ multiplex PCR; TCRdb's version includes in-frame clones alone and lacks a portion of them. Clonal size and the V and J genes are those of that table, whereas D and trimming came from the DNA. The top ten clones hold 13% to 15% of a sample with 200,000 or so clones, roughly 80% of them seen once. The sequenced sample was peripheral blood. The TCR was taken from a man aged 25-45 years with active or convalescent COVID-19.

CDR3 loop: CASSLGGVEGEQYV. CDR3 in DNA: TGTGCCAGCAGCTTGGGTGGGGTGGAGGGCGAGCAGTACGTC. V gene TRBV5-6 combines with J gene TRBJ2-7; maybe TRBD2 (6 bases). Trimming took 0 bases from V and 6 from J, leaving 13 bases between them. The CDR3 is made up of 14 amino acids. Germline V CDR1 and CDR2: SGHDT, YYEEEE.